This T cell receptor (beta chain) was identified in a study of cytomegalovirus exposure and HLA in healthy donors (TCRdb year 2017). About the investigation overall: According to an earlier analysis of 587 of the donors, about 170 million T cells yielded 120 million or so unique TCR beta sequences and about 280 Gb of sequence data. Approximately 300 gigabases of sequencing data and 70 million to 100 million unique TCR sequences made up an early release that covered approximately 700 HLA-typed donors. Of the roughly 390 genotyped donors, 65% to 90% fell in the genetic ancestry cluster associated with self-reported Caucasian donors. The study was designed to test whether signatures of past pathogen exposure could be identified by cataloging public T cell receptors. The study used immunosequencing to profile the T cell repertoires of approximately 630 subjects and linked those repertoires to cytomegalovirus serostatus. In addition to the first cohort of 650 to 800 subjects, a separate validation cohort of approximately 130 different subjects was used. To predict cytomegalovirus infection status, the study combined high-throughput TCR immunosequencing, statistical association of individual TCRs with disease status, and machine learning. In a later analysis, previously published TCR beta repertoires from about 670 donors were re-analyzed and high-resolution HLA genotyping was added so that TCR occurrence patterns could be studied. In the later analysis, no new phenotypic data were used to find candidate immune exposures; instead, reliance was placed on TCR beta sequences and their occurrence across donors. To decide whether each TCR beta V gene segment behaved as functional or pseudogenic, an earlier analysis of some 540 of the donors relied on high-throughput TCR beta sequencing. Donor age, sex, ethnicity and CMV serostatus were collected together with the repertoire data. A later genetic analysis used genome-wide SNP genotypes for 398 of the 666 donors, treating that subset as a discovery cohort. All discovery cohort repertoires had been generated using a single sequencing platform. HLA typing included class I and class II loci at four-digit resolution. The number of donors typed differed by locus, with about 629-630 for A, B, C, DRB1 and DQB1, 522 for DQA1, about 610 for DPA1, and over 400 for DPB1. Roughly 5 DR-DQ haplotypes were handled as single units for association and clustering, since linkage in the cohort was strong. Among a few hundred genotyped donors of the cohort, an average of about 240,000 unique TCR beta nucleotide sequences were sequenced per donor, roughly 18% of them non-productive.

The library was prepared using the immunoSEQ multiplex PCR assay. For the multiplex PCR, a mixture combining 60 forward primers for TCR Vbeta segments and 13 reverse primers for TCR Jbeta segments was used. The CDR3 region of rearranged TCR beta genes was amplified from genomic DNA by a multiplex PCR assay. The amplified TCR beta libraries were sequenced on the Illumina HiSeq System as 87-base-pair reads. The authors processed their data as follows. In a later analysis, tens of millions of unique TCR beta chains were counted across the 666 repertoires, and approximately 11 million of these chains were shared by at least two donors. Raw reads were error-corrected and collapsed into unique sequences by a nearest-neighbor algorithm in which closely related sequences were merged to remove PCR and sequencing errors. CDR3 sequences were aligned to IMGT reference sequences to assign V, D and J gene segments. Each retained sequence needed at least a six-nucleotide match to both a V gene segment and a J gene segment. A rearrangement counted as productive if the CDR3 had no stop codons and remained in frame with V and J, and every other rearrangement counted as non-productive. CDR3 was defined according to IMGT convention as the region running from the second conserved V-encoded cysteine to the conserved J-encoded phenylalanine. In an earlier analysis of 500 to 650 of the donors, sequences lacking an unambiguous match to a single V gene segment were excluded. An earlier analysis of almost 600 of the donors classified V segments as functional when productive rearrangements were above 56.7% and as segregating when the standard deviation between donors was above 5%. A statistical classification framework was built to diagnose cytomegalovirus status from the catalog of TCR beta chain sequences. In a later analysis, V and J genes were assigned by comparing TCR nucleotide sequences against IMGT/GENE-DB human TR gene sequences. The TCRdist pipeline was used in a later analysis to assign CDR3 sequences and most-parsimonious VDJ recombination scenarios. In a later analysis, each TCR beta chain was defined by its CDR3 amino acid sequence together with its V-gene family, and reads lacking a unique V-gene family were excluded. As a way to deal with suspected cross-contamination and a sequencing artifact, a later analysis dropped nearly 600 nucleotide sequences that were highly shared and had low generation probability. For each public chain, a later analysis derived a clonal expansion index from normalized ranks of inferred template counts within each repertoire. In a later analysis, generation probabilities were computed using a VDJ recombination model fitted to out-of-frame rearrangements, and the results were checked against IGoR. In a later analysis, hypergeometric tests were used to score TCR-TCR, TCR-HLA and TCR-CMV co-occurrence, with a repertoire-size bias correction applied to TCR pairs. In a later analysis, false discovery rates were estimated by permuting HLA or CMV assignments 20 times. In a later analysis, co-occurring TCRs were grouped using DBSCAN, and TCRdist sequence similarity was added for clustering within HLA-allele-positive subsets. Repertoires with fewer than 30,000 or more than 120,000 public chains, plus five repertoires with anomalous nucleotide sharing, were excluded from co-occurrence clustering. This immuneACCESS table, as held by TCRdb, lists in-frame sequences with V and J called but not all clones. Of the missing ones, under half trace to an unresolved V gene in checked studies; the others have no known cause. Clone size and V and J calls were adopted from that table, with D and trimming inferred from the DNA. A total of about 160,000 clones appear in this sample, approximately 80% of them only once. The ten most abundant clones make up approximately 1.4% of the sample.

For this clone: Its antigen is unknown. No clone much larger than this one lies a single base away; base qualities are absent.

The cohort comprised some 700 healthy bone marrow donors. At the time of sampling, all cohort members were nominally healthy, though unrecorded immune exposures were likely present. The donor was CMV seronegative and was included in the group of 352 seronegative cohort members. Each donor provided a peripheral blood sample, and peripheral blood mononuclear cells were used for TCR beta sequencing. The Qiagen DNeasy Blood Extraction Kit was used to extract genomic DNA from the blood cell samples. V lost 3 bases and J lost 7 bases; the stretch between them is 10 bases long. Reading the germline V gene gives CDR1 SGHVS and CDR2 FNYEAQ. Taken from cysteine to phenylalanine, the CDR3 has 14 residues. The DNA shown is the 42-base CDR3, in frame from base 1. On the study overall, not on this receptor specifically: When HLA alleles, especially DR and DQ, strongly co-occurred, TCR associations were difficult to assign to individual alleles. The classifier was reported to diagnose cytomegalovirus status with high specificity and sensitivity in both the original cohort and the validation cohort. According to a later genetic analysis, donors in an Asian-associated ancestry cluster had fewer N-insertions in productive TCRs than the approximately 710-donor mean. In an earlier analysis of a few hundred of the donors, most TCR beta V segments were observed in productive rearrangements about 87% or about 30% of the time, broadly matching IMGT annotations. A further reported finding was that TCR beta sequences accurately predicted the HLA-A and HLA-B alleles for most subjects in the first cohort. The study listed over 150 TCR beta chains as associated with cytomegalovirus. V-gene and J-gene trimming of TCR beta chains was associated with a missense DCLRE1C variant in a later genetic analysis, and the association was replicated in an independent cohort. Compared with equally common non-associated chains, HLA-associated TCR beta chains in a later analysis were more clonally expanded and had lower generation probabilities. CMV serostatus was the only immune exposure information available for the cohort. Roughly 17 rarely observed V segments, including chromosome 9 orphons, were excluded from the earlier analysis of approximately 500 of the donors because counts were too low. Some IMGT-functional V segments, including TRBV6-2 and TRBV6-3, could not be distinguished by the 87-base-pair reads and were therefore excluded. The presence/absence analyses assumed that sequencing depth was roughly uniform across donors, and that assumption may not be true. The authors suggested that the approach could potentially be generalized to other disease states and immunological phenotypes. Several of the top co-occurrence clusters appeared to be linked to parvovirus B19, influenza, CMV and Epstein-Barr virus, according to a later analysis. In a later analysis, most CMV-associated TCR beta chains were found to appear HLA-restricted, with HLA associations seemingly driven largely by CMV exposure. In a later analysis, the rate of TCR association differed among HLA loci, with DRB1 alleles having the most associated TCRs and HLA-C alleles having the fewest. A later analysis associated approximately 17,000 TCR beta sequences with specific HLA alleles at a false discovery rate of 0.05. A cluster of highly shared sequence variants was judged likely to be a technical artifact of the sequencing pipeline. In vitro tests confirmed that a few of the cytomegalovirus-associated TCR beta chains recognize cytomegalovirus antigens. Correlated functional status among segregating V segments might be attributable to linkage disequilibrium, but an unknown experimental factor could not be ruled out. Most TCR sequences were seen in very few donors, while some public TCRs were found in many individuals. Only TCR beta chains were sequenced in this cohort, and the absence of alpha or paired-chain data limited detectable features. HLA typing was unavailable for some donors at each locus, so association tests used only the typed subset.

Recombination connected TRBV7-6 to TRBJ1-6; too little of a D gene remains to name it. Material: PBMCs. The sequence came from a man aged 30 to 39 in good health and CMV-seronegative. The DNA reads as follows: TGTGCCAGCAGCTTGAGGATTCTCAATTCACCCCTCCACTTT. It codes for CASSLRILNSPLHF.